Described below is a single T cell receptor (beta chain) sequence and its context. Seattle participants joined during active infection and were tracked over time. CDR1 is SGHTS and CDR2 is YDEGEE in the germline V gene. The CDR3 is 17 amino acids. V gave up 0 bases and J gave up 6 bases; unmatched junction bases: 8. These data belong to a study of blood T cell repertoires in COVID-19. Profiled with immunoSEQ multiplex PCR; TCRdb holds only in-frame clones, not every one. The sample lists over 60,000 clones, approximately 80% occurring once. The rearrangement links TRBV5-8 to TRBJ2-3; TRBD2 aligns across 12 bases. The sample comprised peripheral blood. The TCR was taken from a man in his fifties or sixties with COVID-19, enrolled during active disease. As DNA, the CDR3 is TGTGCCAGCAGCTTGGAGCCTAGCGGGAGGGCCCTGGATACGCAGTATTTT. The encoded protein is CASSLEPSGRALDTQYF.